This is a list of T cell receptor beta chains from one sample in a study of CD8+CD57+ T cells in acquired aplastic anemia. TCRdb passed the reads through MiXCR, listing each CDR3 protein once. The data contain about 150,000 distinct CDR3 sequences, about 52% of them seen just once; the ten biggest clones take up about 12%. Material: sorted CD4+, CD8+, or CD8+CD57+ T cells (not recorded which) from PBMCs. Every receptor here comes from a human donor with aplastic anemia. The conserved cysteine and the conserved F or W are not part of the CDR3 here. Fields, in order: J gene, V gene, CDR3 protein.

j_gene: TRBJ2-7
v_gene: TRBV10-3
CDR3aa: AISAGLAGVNEQY

j_gene: TRBJ2-5
v_gene: TRBV24-1
CDR3aa: ATSGTSGRGGRETQY

j_gene: TRBJ2-5
v_gene: TRBV7-2
CDR3aa: ASSREETQY

j_gene: TRBJ2-1
v_gene: TRBV6-1
CDR3aa: ASSDGPHNEQF

j_gene: TRBJ2-3
v_gene: TRBV20-1
CDR3aa: SAPEGGGTDTQY

j_gene: TRBJ2-1
v_gene: TRBV10-3
CDR3aa: AIQRGDSYNEQF

j_gene: TRBJ1-1
v_gene: TRBV7-6
CDR3aa: ASSLGRAMNTEAF

j_gene: TRBJ1-4
v_gene: TRBV18
CDR3aa: ASSRGQKNEKLF

j_gene: TRBJ2-2
v_gene: TRBV10-3
CDR3aa: ASSARLAGADTGELF

j_gene: TRBJ1-5
v_gene: TRBV9
CDR3aa: ASSVGTVNQPQH

j_gene: TRBJ2-2
v_gene: TRBV24-1
CDR3aa: ATSDPRGEGTGELF

j_gene: TRBJ2-1
v_gene: TRBV7-8
CDR3aa: ASSLRQGAPYNEQF

j_gene: TRBJ2-1
v_gene: TRBV24-1
CDR3aa: ATSVGAGGPYNEQF

j_gene: TRBJ1-2
v_gene: TRBV25-1
CDR3aa: ASSESQDGIGGYT

j_gene: TRBJ2-5
v_gene: TRBV5-1
CDR3aa: ASSPSGTSGQTQY

j_gene: TRBJ2-7
v_gene: TRBV12-3/TRBV12-4
CDR3aa: ASNGHYGSYEQY

j_gene: TRBJ2-7
v_gene: TRBV27
CDR3aa: ASRGSWAGEQY

j_gene: TRBJ2-2
v_gene: TRBV27
CDR3aa: ASIGWQNDANTGELF

j_gene: TRBJ1-2
v_gene: TRBV10-2
CDR3aa: ASSDGGQGSYGYT

j_gene: TRBJ2-3
v_gene: TRBV11-2
CDR3aa: ASSSREANTDTQY

j_gene: TRBJ1-6
v_gene: TRBV19
CDR3aa: ASSHGRRQPLH

j_gene: TRBJ2-7
v_gene: TRBV29-1
CDR3aa: SVLRGLEAAYEQY

j_gene: TRBJ2-2
v_gene: TRBV10-3
CDR3aa: AIRDSTGELF

j_gene: TRBJ2-7
v_gene: TRBV9
CDR3aa: ASSAGIPYEQY

j_gene: TRBJ1-1
v_gene: TRBV5-5
CDR3aa: ASSLVPGSNTEAF

j_gene: TRBJ1-2
v_gene: TRBV29-1
CDR3aa: SVEGYRGQRYGYT

j_gene: TRBJ2-1
v_gene: TRBV9
CDR3aa: ASSERRKDYNEQF

j_gene: TRBJ2-5
v_gene: TRBV7-7
CDR3aa: ASSFGVRETQY

j_gene: TRBJ2-3
v_gene: TRBV11-2
CDR3aa: ASSARSSGTDTQY

j_gene: TRBJ1-1
v_gene: TRBV7-2
CDR3aa: ASSSHIEPNTEAF

j_gene: TRBJ2-5
v_gene: TRBV20-1
CDR3aa: SARDQSETQY

j_gene: TRBJ1-5
v_gene: TRBV20-1
CDR3aa: SAHDGINQPQH

j_gene: TRBJ2-7
v_gene: TRBV7-2
CDR3aa: ASSLERASYEQY

j_gene: TRBJ2-1
v_gene: TRBV4-2
CDR3aa: ASSPLPSGGPEQF

j_gene: TRBJ2-7
v_gene: TRBV6-2/TRBV6-3
CDR3aa: ASGHPGVEQY

j_gene: TRBJ1-1
v_gene: TRBV6-2/TRBV6-3
CDR3aa: ASSYSSALTEAF

j_gene: TRBJ1-1
v_gene: TRBV2
CDR3aa: ASSSGQGFTEAF

j_gene: TRBJ1-1
v_gene: TRBV5-6
CDR3aa: ASSFSGAEAF

j_gene: TRBJ2-5
v_gene: TRBV24-1
CDR3aa: ATSDLGGQETQY

j_gene: TRBJ1-2
v_gene: TRBV2
CDR3aa: ASSGRQGGYT

j_gene: TRBJ2-1
v_gene: TRBV9
CDR3aa: ASSPGSGTYNEQF

j_gene: TRBJ2-3
v_gene: TRBV20-1
CDR3aa: SARRGLAGTDTQY

j_gene: TRBJ1-4
v_gene: TRBV6-2/TRBV6-3
CDR3aa: ASSHTGGRKLF

j_gene: TRBJ2-7
v_gene: TRBV4-1
CDR3aa: ASSRTGQGEYEQY

j_gene: TRBJ2-5
v_gene: TRBV15
CDR3aa: ATRPFGQTQETQY

j_gene: TRBJ1-1
v_gene: TRBV10-2
CDR3aa: ASSRGQGAEAF

j_gene: TRBJ2-7
v_gene: TRBV7-3
CDR3aa: ASSSGIIYEQY

j_gene: TRBJ1-1
v_gene: TRBV14
CDR3aa: ASSRDRKNTEAF

j_gene: TRBJ2-3
v_gene: TRBV25-1
CDR3aa: ASSVTGSSTDTQY

j_gene: TRBJ1-1
v_gene: TRBV7-8
CDR3aa: ASIERERTEAF

j_gene: TRBJ2-2
v_gene: TRBV7-9
CDR3aa: ASSFGPGTGELF

j_gene: TRBJ1-1
v_gene: TRBV19
CDR3aa: ASKGTENTEAF

j_gene: TRBJ2-7
v_gene: TRBV7-6
CDR3aa: ASSRLDSYEQY

j_gene: TRBJ2-7
v_gene: TRBV2
CDR3aa: ARSSQDRRNDEQY

j_gene: TRBJ2-3
v_gene: TRBV29-1
CDR3aa: SVAAGGRADTQY